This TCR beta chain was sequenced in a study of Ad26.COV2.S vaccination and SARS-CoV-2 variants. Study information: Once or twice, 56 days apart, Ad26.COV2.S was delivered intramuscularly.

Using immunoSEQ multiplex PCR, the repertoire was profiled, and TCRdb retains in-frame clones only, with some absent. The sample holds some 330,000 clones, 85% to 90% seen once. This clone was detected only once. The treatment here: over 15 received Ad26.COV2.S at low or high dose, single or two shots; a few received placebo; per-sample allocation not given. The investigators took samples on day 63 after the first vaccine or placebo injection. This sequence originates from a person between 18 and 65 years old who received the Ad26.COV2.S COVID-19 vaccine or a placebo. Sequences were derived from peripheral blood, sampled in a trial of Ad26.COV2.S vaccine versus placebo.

CDR3 sequence: CASSLGAEETDTQYF. As DNA, the CDR3 is TGTGCCAGCAGCTTGGGAGCGGAAGAAACAGATACGCAGTATTTT. The rearrangement uses TRBV7-3 and TRBJ2-3; tentative D call: TRBD2 (5 bases). The V end was cut by 3 bases, the J end by 3 bases, with 13 bases between. The CDR3 loop spans 15 amino acids. Germline CDR1 and CDR2: SGHTA and FQGTGA.